These 28 T cell receptor beta chains share one sample of origin, sequenced in a study of beta chain features in type 1 diabetes. Study results and limitations: TCRB CDR3 length was moderately but significantly reduced in all four CD4+ subsets of Type 1 diabetes patients.

What these receptors recognize is not known. As every portion of the isolated RNA was reverse transcribed, the sequencing read expressed TCRB transcripts. The method was immunoSEQ multiplex PCR; TCRdb's version includes in-frame clones alone and lacks a portion of them. The sample includes under 850,000 clones, 13% of them seen just once. Sequencing was performed on naive CD4+ T cells from blood. The receptors derive from a young man with type 1 diabetes.

This clone was seen more than once but under ten times. V is TRBV30 and J is TRBJ1-2; TRBD1 matches 8 bases. The length of the CDR3 is 12 residues. Germline CDR1 GTSNPN, CDR2 SVGIG (reference sequence). V trimming: 8 bases; J trimming: 4 bases; junction bases outside the gene matches: 6. The CDR3, as DNA: TGTGCCGGGATAGACAGGGGCTATGGCTACACCTTC. Amino acids: CAGIDRGYGYTF.

V usage is TRBV18 and J usage is TRBJ1-1; D is unclear. V was cut by 3 bases and J by 5 bases, with 19 bases left in between. Germline CDR1 is KGHSH and CDR2 is LQKENI. The CDR3 runs to 16 residues. CDR3 amino acids: CASSPKSDWGGTEAFF. The CDR3 bases are TGTGCCAGCTCACCCAAAAGCGATTGGGGTGGGACTGAAGCTTTCTTT. The entire variable domain, with the rest obtained from reference TRBV18 and TRBJ1-1, is as follows: NAGVMQNPRHLVRRRGQEARLRCSPMKGHSHVYWYRQLPEEGLKFMVYLQKENIIDESGMPKERFSAEFPKEGPSILRIQQVVRGDSAAYFCASSPKSDWGGTEAFFGQGTRLTVV.

The rearrangement links TRBV7-9 to TRBJ1-1; 8 positions match TRBD1. Germline CDR1 is SEHNR and CDR2 is FQNEAQ (reference sequence). The CDR3 contains 15 residues. Trimming at V came to 4 bases and at J to 1 base, leaving 5 bases not matched to a gene. DNA of the CDR3: TGTGCCAGCAGCTCTTTCGGACAGGGGAACACTGAAGCTTTCTTT. Translation gives CASSSFGQGNTEAFF. Full variable domain (missing parts from reference TRBV7-9 and TRBJ1-1): DTGVSQNPRHKITKRGQNVTFRCDPISEHNRLYWYRQTLGQGPEFLTYFQNEAQLEKSRLLSDRFSAERPKGSFSTLEIQRTEQGDSAMYLCASSSFGQGNTEAFFGQGTRLTVV.

V gene TRBV9 combines with J gene TRBJ2-1; 7 bases align to TRBD2. V shed 4 bases, J shed 3 bases, and the junction held 10 bases outside the gene matches. Germline lookup yields CDR1 SGDLS and CDR2 YYNGEE. The CDR3 sequence is 16 residues long. The CDR3 DNA reads TGTGCCAGCAGCCTCCTGTCCCTAGCGGACTACAATGAGCAGTTCTTC. Translation: CASSLLSLADYNEQFF. The complete variable domain, with remaining parts taken from reference TRBV9 and TRBJ2-1, reads DSGVTQTPKHLITATGQRVTLRCSPRSGDLSVYWYQQSLDQGLQFLIQYYNGEERAKGNILERFSAQQFPDLHSELNLSSLELGDSALYFCASSLLSLADYNEQFFGPGTRLTVL.

Only a few counts were recorded for this clone. The DNA of the CDR3 is TGCGCCAGCGGGACTTGGAACACCGGGGAGCTGTTTTTT. It is translated as CASGTWNTGELFF. V usage is TRBV10-1 and J usage is TRBJ2-2; D perhaps matches TRBD2 (6 bases). Trimming stripped 8 bases from V and 1 base from J, with 8 bases between. The germline V gene encodes CDR1 WNHNN and CDR2 SYGVQD (reference sequence). The CDR3 consists of 13 residues.

The table lists this clone with a few counts. The CDR3 here is CASSRSATGEKLFF. The CDR3 region has the DNA TGTGCCAGTAGTAGATCGGCCACGGGGGAAAAACTGTTTTTT. The rearrangement joins TRBV19 to TRBJ1-4; D gene uncertain. Germline V gene lookup returns CDR1 LNHDA and CDR2 SQIVND (reference sequence). The CDR3 has 14 amino acids. V shed 4 bases and J shed 8 bases, with 14 bases lying between them.

This clone has only a few counts. The genes are TRBV6-1 and TRBJ1-1, with D possibly being TRBD1 (5 bases). Germline lookup yields CDR1 MNHNS and CDR2 SASEGT. Trimming took 3 bases from V and 7 from J, leaving 12 bases between them. CDR3 length: 13 residues. CDR3 region: CASSELNQGEAFF. CDR3 bases: TGTGCCAGCAGTGAGCTGAACCAGGGTGAAGCTTTCTTT.

The J gene is TRBJ2-7, the V gene TRBV27; a possible D gene is TRBD1 (6 bases). The germline V gene has CDR1 MNHEY and CDR2 SMNVEV (reference sequence). The CDR3 runs 14 residues. The ends were cut back, 6 bases at V and 3 bases at J, with 15 bases in the middle. CDR3: CASREQGRRYEQYF. CDR3 sequence (DNA): TGTGCCAGCAGAGAACAGGGTCGGCGCTACGAGCAGTACTTC.

The chain couples TRBV5-1 to TRBJ2-1; TRBD1 agrees at 7 bases. Germline V gene sequence: CDR1 SGHRS, CDR2 YFSETQ. The CDR3 extends over 14 amino acids. The V gene end was trimmed by 5 bases and the J gene end by 8 bases; junction bases not matched to a gene: 10. The chain's CDR3 is CASSLMTGTDEQFF. CDR3 nucleotides: TGCGCCAGCAGTTTAATGACAGGGACGGATGAGCAGTTCTTC. Drawing the rest from reference TRBV5-1 and TRBJ2-1, the complete variable domain is KAGVTQTPRYLIKTRGQQVTLSCSPISGHRSVSWYQQTPGQGLQFLFEYFSETQRNKGNFPGRFSGRQFSNSRSEMNVSTLELGDSALYLCASSLMTGTDEQFFGPGTRLTVL.

This clone showed up just a few times. The chain couples TRBV7-8 to TRBJ1-4; 9 positions match TRBD1. The J segment lost 5 bases and the V segment lost 3 bases, leaving 4 bases of the junction unmatched. CDR1 and CDR2 from the germline V gene are SGHVS and FQNEAQ. The length of the CDR3 is 15 residues. The chain's CDR3 is CASSLLGTGNEKLFF. In DNA, the CDR3 is TGTGCCAGCAGCTTGTTGGGGACAGGGAATGAAAAACTGTTTTTT.

This chain links TRBV14 with TRBJ2-7; D not certain. The CDR3 totals 13 residues. Between the trimmed V and J ends, which lost 4 bases and 6 bases, there was a span of 13 bases. Germline V CDR1 and CDR2: SGHDN, FVKESK. CDR3 amino acids: CASSLPLGGEQYF. CDR3 sequence (DNA): TGTGCCAGCAGCCTCCCTTTAGGCGGCGAGCAGTACTTC.

This clone was seen a few times. V gene TRBV7-8 combines with J gene TRBJ1-1; no clear D. Germline assignment: CDR1 SGHVS and CDR2 FQNEAQ. Trimming removed 5 bases from V and 0 bases from J, with 10 bases in between. This CDR3 has 14 amino acids. The CDR3 sequence is CASSLRRLNTEAFF. CDR3 in DNA: TGTGCCAGCAGCCTTCGCAGATTGAACACTGAAGCTTTCTTT.

Only a few counts were recorded for this clone. The chain recombines TRBV7-9 with TRBJ2-1, with 8 bases lining up with TRBD1. Germline V gene sequence: CDR1 SEHNR, CDR2 FQNEAQ (reference sequence). V lost 1 base to trimming and J lost 15 bases; unmatched junction nucleotides: 5. There are 12 residues in the CDR3. The CDR3 nucleotides are TGTGCCAGCAGCTTAGGAGACAGGGGTTCGTTCTTC. The encoded protein is CASSLGDRGSFF. The full variable domain, completed using reference TRBV7-9 and TRBJ2-1, is DTGVSQNPRHKITKRGQNVTFRCDPISEHNRLYWYRQTLGQGPEFLTYFQNEAQLEKSRLLSDRFSAERPKGSFSTLEIQRTEQGDSAMYLCASSLGDRGSFFGPGTRLTVL.

The V call is TRBV2, the J call TRBJ1-1; D might be TRBD1 (5 bases). Trimming cost V 8 bases and J 0 bases, with 16 bases left between them. Germline CDR1 reads SNHLY; CDR2 reads FYNNEI. The CDR3 has 15 amino acids. CDR3 DNA: TGTGCCAGCTCTAGCTACAGACAGATGAACACTGAAGCTTTCTTT. Its protein product is CASSSYRQMNTEAFF.

The rearrangement links TRBV6-5 to TRBJ1-1; the D is unclear. The germline V and J ends were trimmed by 2 bases and 3 bases, with 13 bases remaining between them. The germline CDR1 and CDR2 sequences are MNHEY and SVGAGI. The length of the CDR3 is 15 residues. Here the CDR3 DNA reads TGTGCCAGCAGTTACCGTCATTCCGCGGACACTGAAGCTTTCTTT. Translated: CASSYRHSADTEAFF.

This clone was counted many times. This sequence joins TRBV30 and TRBJ2-5, with D possibly being TRBD2 (6 bases). The CDR3 runs 12 residues. Trimming cost V 2 bases and J 4 bases, with 8 bases left between them. Germline lookup yields CDR1 GTSNPN and CDR2 SVGIG (reference sequence). CDR3 protein: CAWSRGLETQYF. CDR3 sequence (DNA): TGTGCCTGGAGTCGGGGGTTAGAGACCCAGTACTTC.

This chain links TRBV11-2 with TRBJ2-5; the D gene is possibly TRBD1 (6 bases). Trimming removed 1 base from V and 2 bases from J, with 14 bases in between. In germline, CDR1 is SGHAT, CDR2 FQNNGV. The CDR3 spans 16 residues. CDR3 DNA: TGTGCCAGCAGCTTAGGTTCTCTGACAGGACAAGAGACCCAGTACTTC. Protein: CASSLGSLTGQETQYF. The full variable domain, in which reference TRBV11-2 and TRBJ2-5 provide the parts outside the CDR3, is EAGVAQSPRYKIIEKRQSVAFWCNPISGHATLYWYQQILGQGPKLLIQFQNNGVVDDSQLPKDRFSAERLKGVDSTLKIQPAKLEDSAVYLCASSLGSLTGQETQYFGPGTRLLVL.

This clone was detected a few times. V and J are TRBV11-3 and TRBJ2-2; TRBD2 might be the D (5 bases). CDR1 and CDR2 (germline): SGHNT, YENEEA. Between the trimmed V and J ends, which lost 8 bases and 2 bases, there was a span of 18 bases. The CDR3 spans 16 residues. The CDR3 nucleotides are TGTGCCAGCTGCCCGCGGGCGGAATCAAACACCGGGGAGCTGTTTTTT. Protein: CASCPRAESNTGELFF.

J is TRBJ2-7 and V is TRBV4-1; D gene uncertain. V lost 1 base and J 1 base, leaving 11 bases between the germline ends. The CDR3 loop spans 15 amino acids. Germline-derived CDR1 and CDR2 are MGHRA and YSYEKL. This CDR3 reads CASSQGLQVSYEQYF. The DNA for the CDR3 is TGCGCCAGCAGCCAAGGTCTCCAGGTGTCCTACGAGCAGTACTTC.

The J gene is TRBJ1-1, the V gene TRBV5-6, with D perhaps TRBD1 (5 bases). The CDR3 is 14 amino acids. CDR1 and CDR2 from the germline V gene are SGHDT and YYEEEE. V dropped 0 bases and J dropped 1 base, with 7 bases sitting between them. The CDR3 coding sequence is TGTGCCAGCAGCTTGGGACAGTGGAACACTGAAGCTTTCTTT. It encodes CASSLGQWNTEAFF.

The chain is built from TRBV4-1 and TRBJ1-5; a weak D match, TRBD1 (5 bases). This CDR3 region has 13 residues. V was shortened by 1 base and J by 6 bases, with 7 bases between the two germline ends. CDR1 is MGHRA and CDR2 is YSYEKL in the germline V gene. The CDR3 DNA is TGCGCCAGCAGCCAAGCGACAGCTCAGCCCCAGCATTTT. This gives the protein CASSQATAQPQHF.

In this sample, this clone turned up a few times. The chain uses TRBV11-1 and TRBJ2-5, with 8 bases that match TRBD1. The CDR3 consists of 15 residues. The V and J ends lost 3 bases and 4 bases, in that order; junction bases with no gene match: 7. CDR1 and CDR2 from the germline V gene are SGHAT and FQDESV (reference sequence). CDR3 sequence reads: CASSLIGQGRETQYF. The CDR3 nucleotides are TGTGCCAGCAGCTTGATAGGACAGGGAAGAGAGACCCAGTACTTC.

The chain employs TRBV5-6 and TRBJ1-5, with D possibly matching TRBD1 (6 bases). This CDR3 spans 13 amino acids. Germline CDR1 SGHDT, CDR2 YYEEEE. With 3 bases removed from V and 7 bases from J, the gap between germline ends came to 11 bases. CDR3 sequence (DNA): TGTGCCAGCAGCTACCAGGGGAACCAGCCCCAGCATTTT. Protein sequence: CASSYQGNQPQHF.

The rearrangement joins TRBV6-5 to TRBJ2-2, with 11 bases identical to TRBD2. This CDR3 contains 14 residues. CDR1 MNHEY and CDR2 SVGAGI come from the germline V gene. The J segment lost 6 bases and the V segment lost 7 bases, leaving 4 bases of the junction unmatched. The DNA of the CDR3 is TGTGCCAGCACCGAGACTAGCGGGGCCGGGGAGCTGTTTTTT. Its translation is CASTETSGAGELFF.

This clone was counted between two and nine times. This same CDR3 is encoded by further DNA sequences in the sample. This chain joins TRBV5-1 and TRBJ2-5; D is perhaps TRBD1 or TRBD2 (5 bases each). The CDR3 extends over 15 amino acids. In germline, CDR1 is SGHRS, CDR2 YFSETQ. With 0 bases removed from V and 1 base from J, the gap between germline ends came to 10 bases. CDR3 protein: CASSLAPGPQETQYF. CDR3 sequence (DNA): TGCGCCAGCAGCTTGGCACCGGGACCCCAAGAGACCCAGTACTTC.

This clone was observed a few times. The sample contains more than one DNA sequence encoding this CDR3. V usage is TRBV29-1 and J usage is TRBJ1-1; D ambiguous. Trimming removed 4 bases at V and 2 bases at J, with 8 bases between. This CDR3 is built from 12 residues. The germline gives CDR1 SQVTM, CDR2 ANQGSEA. The CDR3 is CSVGGSNTEAFF. The CDR3, as DNA: TGCAGCGTTGGCGGGTCAAACACTGAAGCTTTCTTT.

This clone was seen once. In DNA, the CDR3 is TGTGCCAGCAGCTTAGCAGGGGCCTACAATGAGCAGTTCTTC. Its translation is CASSLAGAYNEQFF. This sequence joins TRBV11-3 and TRBJ2-1; D may be TRBD1 (6 bases). Germline lookup yields CDR1 SGHNT and CDR2 YENEEA. Between the trimmed V and J ends, which lost 1 base and 2 bases, there was a span of 6 bases. The CDR3 spans 14 residues. The full variable domain, with the rest looked up from reference TRBV11-3 and TRBJ2-1, is EAGVVQSPRYKIIEKKQPVAFWCNPISGHNTLYWYLQNLGQGPELLIRYENEEAVDDSQLPKDRFSAERLKGVDSTLKIQPAELGDSAVYLCASSLAGAYNEQFFGPGTRLTVL.

The chain couples TRBV30 to TRBJ1-6; D is uncertain. V gave up 4 bases and J gave up 0 bases, with 13 bases separating them. The germline CDR1 and CDR2 sequences are GTSNPN and SVGIG (reference sequence). CDR3 size: 16 residues. The CDR3 DNA reads TGTGCCTGGACGGGCAGGCTGAGCTCCTATAATTCACCCCTCCACTTT. It specifies CAWTGRLSSYNSPLHF.